Presented here are 10 T cell receptor beta chains from one specimen sequenced in a study of blood T cell repertoires in COVID-19. The method was immunoSEQ multiplex PCR; TCRdb's version includes in-frame clones alone and lacks a portion of them. The table includes about 320,000 clones, 90% to 95% detected once. Sequencing input: PBMCs or T cells enriched from blood (not recorded which). These receptor sequences come from a woman aged 25 to 39 who had been exposed to COVID-19.

The chain employs TRBV2 and TRBJ2-1; 8 nucleotides line up with TRBD2. This CDR3 comprises 16 residues. From germline, CDR1 is SNHLY and CDR2 FYNNEI. V trimming: 1 base; J trimming: 4 bases; junction bases outside the gene matches: 6. The CDR3 region has the DNA TGTGCCAGCAGTGAAGTGACCGGGGGGGCATACAATGAGCAGTTCTTC. The encoded protein is CASSEVTGGAYNEQFF.

In this sample, this clone turned up once. The chain couples TRBV18 to TRBJ1-5, with D perhaps matching TRBD1 (5 bases). V lost 3 bases and J 3 bases, leaving 9 bases between the germline ends. The CDR3 is made up of 14 amino acids. Germline-derived CDR1 and CDR2 are KGHSH and LQKENI. The CDR3 reads CASSPQGPNQPQHF. CDR3 coding DNA: TGTGCCAGCTCACCTCAGGGTCCCAATCAGCCCCAGCATTTT.

This clone was found once. The V gene is TRBV9, the J gene TRBJ1-6, with a tentative D call TRBD1 (6 bases). The ends were cut back, 3 bases at V and 10 bases at J, with 14 bases in the middle. The CDR3 covers 14 residues. CDR1 is SGDLS and CDR2 is YYNGEE in the germline V gene. The CDR3 loop reads CASSETGTRSPLHF. In DNA form, the CDR3 reads TGTGCCAGCAGCGAAACAGGGACGCGATCACCCCTCCACTTT.

V usage is TRBV7-6 and J usage is TRBJ2-4, with 12 bases identical to TRBD2. This CDR3 comprises 15 residues. CDR1 is SGHVS and CDR2 is FNYEAQ in the germline V gene. V shed 5 bases and J 5 bases; nucleotides not matched to a gene: 4. The CDR3 nucleotides read TGTGCCAGCAGCCCGCGACTAGCGGGGGAAAACATTCAGTACTTC. Protein product: CASSPRLAGENIQYF.

The genes are TRBV7-2 and TRBJ2-7, with 7 bases matching TRBD2. CDR3 size: 13 residues. Germline CDR1 and CDR2: SGHTA and FQGNSA. With 4 bases clipped from V and 4 bases from J, the junction kept 4 bases outside the gene matches. The CDR3: CASSSERGYEQYF. In DNA, the CDR3 is TGTGCCAGCAGCTCTGAGCGGGGATACGAGCAGTACTTC.

The V gene is TRBV29-1, the J gene TRBJ2-3, with 7 bases aligning to TRBD2. Germline V gene lookup returns CDR1 SQVTM and CDR2 ANQGSEA. The CDR3 spans 14 residues. With 4 bases clipped from V and 2 bases from J, the junction kept 6 bases outside the gene matches. CDR3 protein: CSVAILAVTDTQYF. The CDR3 DNA follows: TGCAGCGTTGCCATTCTAGCGGTCACAGATACGCAGTATTTT.

This clone occurred a few times. This chain joins TRBV7-3 and TRBJ1-2, with TRBD1 matching 8 bases. Germline-derived CDR1 and CDR2 are SGHTA and FQGTGA. The ends lost 1 base at V and 3 bases at J; junction bases unmatched: 13. The CDR3 loop spans 18 amino acids. In nucleotides, the CDR3 is TGTGCCAGCAGCTTAATGGGCAGGGGGCTCGGTTCTGACTATGGCTACACCTTC. This sequence encodes CASSLMGRGLGSDYGYTF.

There are a few counts of this clone. The chain combines TRBV6-2 or TRBV6-3 with TRBJ1-1; D ambiguous. The length of the CDR3 is 15 residues. Trimming stripped 2 bases from V and 9 bases from J, with 19 bases between. Germline loops: CDR1 MNHEY, CDR2 SVGEGT. CDR3 region: CASSYPRTGIIQAFF. CDR3 DNA sequence: TGTGCCAGCAGTTACCCCCGGACGGGGATCATACAAGCTTTCTTT.

This chain connects TRBV10-3 to TRBJ2-3; 9 nucleotides match TRBD2. Germline V gene lookup returns CDR1 ENHRY and CDR2 SYGVKD. This CDR3 contains 15 residues. J lost 6 bases, V lost 10 bases, and 14 bases had no gene match. The CDR3 DNA sequence: TGTGCCACCAGGGGCTCTAGCGGGAAGAGTGATACGCAGTATTTT. Translation: CATRGSSGKSDTQYF.

The chain links TRBV7-2 to TRBJ2-3; 9 positions agree with TRBD1. This CDR3 has 14 amino acids. The germline gives CDR1 SGHTA, CDR2 FQGNSA. The V and J ends lost 5 bases and 4 bases, in that order; junction bases with no gene match: 4. Here the CDR3 reads CASSTGGGSDTQYF. The DNA of the CDR3 is TGTGCCAGCAGCACAGGGGGCGGGTCAGATACGCAGTATTTT.